The entry below describes one T cell receptor beta chain. Its target is not known. A much bigger clone sits one base away, suggesting this may be a read error. Semi-nested PCR with Nested Universal Primer A followed constant-region reverse priming of full-length variable regions. TCRdb called the 5' RACE reads again in MiXCR, with one record for every CDR3 protein. The table includes roughly 9,900 distinct CDR3 sequences, roughly 18% detected once. Findings and caveats of the study: Tumor Treg TCRs overlapped most with tumor naive CD4+ cells. Tumor memory CD4+ T cell TCR gene usage clustered with blood and lymph node memory CD4+ cells and lymph node naive CD4+ cells. Larger-cohort validation covered only one TCR beta V-J rearrangement.

V shed 8 bases and J shed 6 bases, with 13 bases lying between them. This CDR3 is built from 13 residues. Treg sorting used a CD4+CD25+CD127-/low gate. The sequenced sample was Tregs sorted from a lymph node. The sequence came from a female donor with breast cancer. The rearrangement links TRBV12-3 or TRBV12-4 to TRBJ2-2; D possibly corresponds to TRBD1 (6 bases). CDR3: CASRDKGAGELFF. In nucleotides, the CDR3 is TGTGCCAGCCGGGACAAGGGCGCCGGGGAGCTGTTTTTT.